This TCR beta chain comes out of a study of T cell clones after liver transplantation (dated by TCRdb to the late 2010s). Turning to the overall study: The samples were obtained from ITN030ST, a randomized trial that attempted immunosuppression withdrawal within 2 years after liver transplantation. Donor-reactive T cell clones were identified by TCRbeta sequencing following a pre-transplant mixed lymphocyte reaction and were subsequently tracked in post-transplant blood. As an antigen-independent comparator for donor-reactive sequences, third party-reactive TCRbeta sequences were also identified from pre-transplant MLRs. Of the eight recipients, three were HCV-positive, while the remaining recipients had been transplanted for non-autoimmune, non-viral indications. No induction therapy was given to the subjects, and standard immunosuppression was administered until randomization at 12-24 months post-transplant. Tolerance meant complete immunosuppression withdrawal for at least one year without liver enzymes rising beyond twice the upper limit of normal. Blood samples were collected pre-transplant, pre-randomization before withdrawal, and post-randomization after either full withdrawal or failed withdrawal. The study cohort included 8 liver transplant recipients, of whom 3 were classified as tolerant and 5 as non-tolerant. General conclusions and limits of the study: Since no allograft tissue specimens were available, donor-reactive T cells may have migrated into the graft instead of being deleted. In 5 of 8 subjects, circulating donor-reactive CD4 TCRbeta sequences decreased significantly after transplant, regardless of tolerance or HCV status. In two subjects, low numbers of available donor cells limited the measurable donor-reactive repertoire. Because of small, heterogeneous patient numbers and non-standardized post-transplant time points, the conclusions were only preliminary. When repertoire turnover was taken into account, detection of donor-reactive sequences was significantly reduced in 7 of 8 subjects for CD4 and in 8 of 8 subjects for CD8. Donor-reactive sequences decreased more than third party-reactive sequences, which suggests partial antigen-specific deletion that was not related to withdrawal success.

Points on this clone: No antigen is known for it. No base-level quality is on record; no much larger clone is a single base apart.

High-throughput TCRbeta CDR3 sequencing of frozen genomic DNA was performed by immunoSEQ, with PCR amplification, mapping, bias correction and internal controls included. For the original study's pipeline: Only productive rearrangements were retained, and each unique TCRbeta sequence was defined by its CDR3 nucleotide sequence together with its V and J gene. Donor-reactive sequences required at least 5-fold expansion in CFSE-low cells versus unstimulated pre-transplant cells and at least 0.01% frequency. Per-subject minimum frequency thresholds, based on the lowest-template unstimulated sample, ensured at least 90% detection power. Jensen-Shannon divergence between the top 1000 TCRbeta sequences post-transplant and pre-transplant was used to measure repertoire turnover. Changes in detection of donor-reactive sequences were assessed with two-sided Fisher's exact tests. Entries here come from immuneACCESS through TCRdb and include only in-frame sequences with V and J called. Some clones fail to appear in such tables; in the studies checked, an unresolved V gene covers under half of the shortfall, and the cause of the remainder is unknown. Clonal size and the V and J genes are those of that table, whereas D and trimming came from the DNA. The sample includes tens of thousands of clones, with about four fifths observed a single time. Clones ranked in the top ten supply about 0.79% of the sample.

Thawed unstimulated PBMCs were stained for CD3, CD4 and CD8 and FACS-sorted into CD3+CD4+ and CD3+CD8+ populations. All 8 studied subjects were randomized to immunosuppression withdrawal. The Qiagen DNeasy Blood and Tissue Kit was used for genomic DNA isolation. The V end gives up 6 bases and the J end 4 bases, leaving 8 bases in the junction not matched to a gene. Sequences MNHNY (CDR1) and SVGAGI (CDR2) are obtained from the germline V gene (reference sequence). The CDR3 starts with the cysteine, ends with the phenylalanine, and has 16 residues. Only the CDR3 portion is preserved as DNA: 48 bases, with reading frame beginning at the first base.

This clonotype was sampled from a human patient who received a liver transplant. A transplant means some T cells may be of graft donor rather than patient origin. Sequenced material: CD4+ T cells from blood, taken 12 months after liver transplant. Recombination joined TRBV6-6 with TRBJ1-5; TRBD1 agrees with 11 junctional bases. The CDR3 has the sequence CASSAGTGGPNQPQHF. In nucleotides, the sequence is TGTGCCAGCAGCGCCGGGACAGGGGGACCTAATCAGCCCCAGCATTTT.